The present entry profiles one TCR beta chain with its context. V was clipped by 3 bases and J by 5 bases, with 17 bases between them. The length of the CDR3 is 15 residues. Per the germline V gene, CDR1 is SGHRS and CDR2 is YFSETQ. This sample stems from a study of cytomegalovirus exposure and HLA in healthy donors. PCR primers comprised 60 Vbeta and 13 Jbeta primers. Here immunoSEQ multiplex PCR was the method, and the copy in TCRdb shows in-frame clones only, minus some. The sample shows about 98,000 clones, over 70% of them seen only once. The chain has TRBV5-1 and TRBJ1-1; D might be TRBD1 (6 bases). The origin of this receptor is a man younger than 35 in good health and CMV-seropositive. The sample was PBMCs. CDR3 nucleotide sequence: TGCGCCAGCAGCTCCCGACCGATCAGGGGAACTGAAGCTTTCTTT. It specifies CASSSRPIRGTEAFF.